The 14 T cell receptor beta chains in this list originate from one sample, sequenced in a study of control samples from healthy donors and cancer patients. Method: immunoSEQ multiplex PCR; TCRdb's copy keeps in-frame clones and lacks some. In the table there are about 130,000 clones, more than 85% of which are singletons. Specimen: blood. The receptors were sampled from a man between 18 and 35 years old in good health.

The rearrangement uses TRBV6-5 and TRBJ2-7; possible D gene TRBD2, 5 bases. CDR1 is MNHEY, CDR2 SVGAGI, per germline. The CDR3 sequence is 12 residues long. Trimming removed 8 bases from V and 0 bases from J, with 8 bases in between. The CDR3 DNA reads TGTGCCAGCTCCGAGGGCTCCTACGAGCAGTACTTC. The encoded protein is CASSEGSYEQYF.

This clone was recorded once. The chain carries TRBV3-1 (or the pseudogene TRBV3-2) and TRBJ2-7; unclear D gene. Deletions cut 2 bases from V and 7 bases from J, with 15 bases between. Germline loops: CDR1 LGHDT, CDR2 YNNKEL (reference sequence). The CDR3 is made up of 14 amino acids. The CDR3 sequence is CASSQKTVVVEQYF. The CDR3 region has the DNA TGTGCCAGCAGCCAAAAAACCGTCGTGGTGGAGCAGTACTTC.

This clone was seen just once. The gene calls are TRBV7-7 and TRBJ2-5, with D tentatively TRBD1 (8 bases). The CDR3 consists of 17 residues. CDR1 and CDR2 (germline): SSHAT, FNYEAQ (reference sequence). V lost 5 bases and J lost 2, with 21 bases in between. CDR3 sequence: CASSPRQGRGLQETQYF. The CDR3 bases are TGTGCCAGCAGCCCCCGACAGGGGAGGGGTTTGCAAGAGACCCAGTACTTC.

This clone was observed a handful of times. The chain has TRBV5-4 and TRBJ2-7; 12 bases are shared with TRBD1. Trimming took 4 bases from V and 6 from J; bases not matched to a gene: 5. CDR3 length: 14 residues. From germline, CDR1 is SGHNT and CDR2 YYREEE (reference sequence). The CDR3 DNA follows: TGTGCCAGCAGCATCGGGACAGGGGGCTTCGAGCAGTACTTC. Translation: CASSIGTGGFEQYF. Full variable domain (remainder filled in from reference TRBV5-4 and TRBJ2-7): ETGVTQSPTHLIKTRGQQVTLRCSSQSGHNTVSWYQQALGQGPQFIFQYYREEENGRGNFPPRFSGLQFPNYSSELNVNALELDDSALYLCASSIGTGGFEQYFGPGTRLTVT.

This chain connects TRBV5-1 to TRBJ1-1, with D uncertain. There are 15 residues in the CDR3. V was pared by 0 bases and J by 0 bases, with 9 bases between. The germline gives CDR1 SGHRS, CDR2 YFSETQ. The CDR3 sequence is CASSLEGFLNTEAFF. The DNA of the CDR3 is TGCGCCAGCAGCTTGGAAGGATTCCTGAACACTGAAGCTTTCTTT.

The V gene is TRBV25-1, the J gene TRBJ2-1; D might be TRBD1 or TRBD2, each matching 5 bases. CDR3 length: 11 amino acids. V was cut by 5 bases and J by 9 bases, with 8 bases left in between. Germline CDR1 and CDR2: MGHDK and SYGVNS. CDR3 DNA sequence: TGTGCCAGCAGTTGGGACGGTGAGCAGTTCTTC. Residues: CASSWDGEQFF.

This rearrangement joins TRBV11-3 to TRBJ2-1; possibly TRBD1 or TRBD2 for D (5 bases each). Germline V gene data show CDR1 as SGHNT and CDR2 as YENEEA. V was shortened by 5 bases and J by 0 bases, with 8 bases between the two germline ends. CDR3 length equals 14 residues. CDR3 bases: TGTGCCAGCAGCCCAGGGAGCTCCTACAATGAGCAGTTCTTC. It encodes CASSPGSSYNEQFF.

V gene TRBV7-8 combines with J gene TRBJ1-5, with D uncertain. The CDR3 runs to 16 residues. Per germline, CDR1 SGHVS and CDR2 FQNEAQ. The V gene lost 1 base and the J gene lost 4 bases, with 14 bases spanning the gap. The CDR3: CASSLGYPRGNQPQHF. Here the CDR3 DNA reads TGTGCCAGCAGCTTAGGTTATCCGCGAGGGAATCAGCCCCAGCATTTT. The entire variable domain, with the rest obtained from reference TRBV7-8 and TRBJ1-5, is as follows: GAGVSQSPRYKVAKRGQDVALRCDPISGHVSLFWYQQALGQGPEFLTYFQNEAQLDKSGLPSDRFFAERPEGSVSTLKIQRTQQEDSAVYLCASSLGYPRGNQPQHFGDGTRLSIL.

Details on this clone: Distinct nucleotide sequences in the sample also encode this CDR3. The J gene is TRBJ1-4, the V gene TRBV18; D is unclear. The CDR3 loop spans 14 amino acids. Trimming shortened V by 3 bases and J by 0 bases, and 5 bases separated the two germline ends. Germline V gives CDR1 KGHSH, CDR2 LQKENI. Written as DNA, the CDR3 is TGTGCCAGCTCACCGTCTGCAACTAATGAAAAACTGTTTTTT. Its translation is CASSPSATNEKLFF.

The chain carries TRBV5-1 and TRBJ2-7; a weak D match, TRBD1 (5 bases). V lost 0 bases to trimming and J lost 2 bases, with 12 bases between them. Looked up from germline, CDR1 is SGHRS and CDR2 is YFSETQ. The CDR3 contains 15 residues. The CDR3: CASSLAPDITYEQYF. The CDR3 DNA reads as TGCGCCAGCAGCTTGGCCCCGGACATTACCTACGAGCAGTACTTC.

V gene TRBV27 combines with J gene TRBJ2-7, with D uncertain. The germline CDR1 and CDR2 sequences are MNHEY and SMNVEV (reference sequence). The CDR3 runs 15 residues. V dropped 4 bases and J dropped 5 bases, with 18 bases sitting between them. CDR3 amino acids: CASSSMLLTGHEQYF. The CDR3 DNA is TGTGCCAGCAGTTCAATGTTGCTTACTGGGCACGAGCAGTACTTC.

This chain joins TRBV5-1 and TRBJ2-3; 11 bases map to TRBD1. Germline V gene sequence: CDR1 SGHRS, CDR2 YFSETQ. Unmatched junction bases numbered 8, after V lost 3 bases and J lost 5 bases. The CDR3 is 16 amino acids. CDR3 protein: CASSSRPGQGGDTQYF. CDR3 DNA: TGCGCCAGCAGCTCACGACCGGGACAGGGGGGAGATACGCAGTATTTT.

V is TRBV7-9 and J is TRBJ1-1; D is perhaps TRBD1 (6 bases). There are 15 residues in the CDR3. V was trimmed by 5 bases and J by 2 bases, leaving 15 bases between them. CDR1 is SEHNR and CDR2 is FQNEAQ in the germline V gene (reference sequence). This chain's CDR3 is CASSQLRGANTEAFF. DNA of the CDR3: TGTGCCAGCAGCCAACTTCGGGGGGCTAACACTGAAGCTTTCTTT.

The CDR3 loop is CASSQGGPNLHF. The CDR3 bases are TGTGCCAGCAGCCAAGGCGGGCCTAACCTCCACTTT. The chain couples TRBV3-1 (or the pseudogene TRBV3-2) to TRBJ1-6; D is unresolved. V dropped 1 base and J dropped 15 bases, with 10 bases sitting between them. This CDR3 has 12 amino acids. The V gene's germline CDR1 is LGHDT and CDR2 YNNKEL (reference sequence).